A selection of T cell receptor beta chains follows, all from one sample in a study of cytomegalovirus exposure and HLA in healthy donors. Assay used: immunoSEQ multiplex PCR; TCRdb lists only in-frame clones, some missing. Among roughly 100,000 clones listed, approximately 71% were seen once. Sequencing was done on a sample of PBMCs. Receptors originate from a female donor in good health and CMV-seronegative. The CDR3 runs from the conserved cysteine through the conserved F or W. The D gene is left open where the match is weak. Part of the rows lack a size; the others show once, few, many or a class for expanded clones.

TRBV7-9	TRBJ1-1	once	-	CSSSFPGLIEAFF	TGTTCCAGCAGCTTCCCGGGACTTATAGAAGCTTTCTTT
TRBV4-1	TRBJ1-1	once	TRBD1	CASSLSGTGMSTEAFF	TGCGCCAGCAGCCTCTCCGGGACAGGGATGAGTACTGAAGCTTTCTTT
TRBV14	TRBJ2-3	-	-	CASSQDPGLQTDTQYF	TGTGCCAGCAGCCAAGATCCAGGGTTACAAACAGATACGCAGTATTTT
TRBV5-6	TRBJ1-5	-	-	CASSLLAGLSNQPQHF	TGTGCCAGCAGCTTGTTGGCGGGGCTGAGCAATCAGCCCCAGCATTTT
TRBV5-8	TRBJ2-5	-	TRBD1	CASSLGGQETQYF	TGTGCCAGCAGCTTGGGGGGACAGGAGACCCAGTACTTC
TRBV9	TRBJ2-3	-	TRBD2	CASSVAAGEDTQYF	TGTGCCAGCAGCGTAGCGGCGGGGGAAGATACGCAGTATTTT
TRBV5-1	TRBJ2-5	-	-	CASSFGATQETQYF	TGCGCCAGCAGCTTTGGGGCAACACAAGAGACCCAGTACTTC
TRBV4-2	TRBJ1-5	-	TRBD1	CASSRTGGASNQPQHF	TGTGCCAGCAGCCGGACAGGGGGCGCAAGCAATCAGCCCCAGCATTTT
TRBV19	TRBJ2-2	-	-	CASSFTNRLSLGGPNTGELFF	TGTGCCAGTAGTTTCACAAACAGGTTATCTTTGGGGGGTCCGAACACCGGGGAGCTGTTTTTT
TRBV21-1	TRBJ1-1	-	-	CASSKGGQGWGTEAFF	TGTGCCAGCAGCAAAGGGGGACAGGGATGGGGCACTGAAGCTTTCTTT
TRBV4-3	TRBJ2-2	-	-	CASSQVFPTGANTGELFF	TGCGCCAGCAGCCAAGTTTTCCCGACAGGAGCGAACACCGGGGAGCTGTTTTTT
TRBV6-6	TRBJ2-3	few	-	CASLEADTQYF	TGTGCCAGCTTAGAGGCAGATACGCAGTATTTT
TRBV28	TRBJ1-2	-	-	CASRPHMAGDYGYTF	TGTGCCAGCAGACCTCATATGGCAGGGGACTATGGCTACACCTTC
TRBV6-5	TRBJ2-7	-	TRBD1	CASTPTGRNPYEQYF	TGTGCCAGCACCCCGACAGGGCGGAATCCTTACGAGCAGTACTTC
TRBV4-2	TRBJ2-1	-	TRBD2	CASSQDFSGSYNEQFF	TGTGCCAGCAGCCAAGATTTTAGCGGGAGCTACAATGAGCAGTTCTTC
TRBV6-1	TRBJ1-2	-	-	CASRTDDYGYTF	TGCGCCAGCAGGACTGACGACTATGGCTACACCTTC
TRBV13	TRBJ2-2	once	TRBD2	CASSIGGFRTGELFF	TGTGCCAGCAGTATCGGGGGGTTTCGGACCGGGGAGCTGTTTTTT
TRBV4-1	TRBJ1-5	-	-	CASSQTGSNQPQHF	TGCGCCAGCAGCCAAACAGGGAGCAATCAGCCCCAGCATTTT
TRBV7-6	TRBJ2-3	-	TRBD1	CASSAPRDRVKGDTQYF	TGTGCCAGCAGCGCCCCCCGGGACAGAGTCAAGGGTGATACGCAGTATTTT
TRBV28	TRBJ1-5	-	TRBD1	CASSSDRGIRSNQPQHF	TGTGCCAGCAGTTCGGACAGGGGAATTAGGAGCAATCAGCCCCAGCATTTT
TRBV6-1	TRBJ1-5	-	TRBD1	CASWTGGKNQPQHF	TGTGCCTCCTGGACAGGGGGAAAGAATCAGCCCCAGCATTTT
TRBV28	TRBJ2-3	-	TRBD2	CASIGLAGDTQYF	TGTGCCAGCATAGGACTAGCGGGAGACACGCAGTATTTT
TRBV7-3	TRBJ2-7	once	-	CASSLRASRDEQYF	TGTGCCAGCAGCTTAAGGGCCAGCAGAGACGAGCAGTACTTC
TRBV5-4	TRBJ1-2	-	-	CASSLPSIYGYTF	TGTGCCAGCAGCTTACCGAGTATCTATGGCTACACCTTC
TRBV9	TRBJ1-1	-	-	CASSVGGRVGVGTEAFF	TGTGCCAGCAGCGTAGGGGGCAGGGTTGGGGTAGGCACTGAAGCTTTCTTT
TRBV6-1	TRBJ1-6	-	TRBD1	CASSTRGPGSPLHF	TGTGCCAGCAGTACCAGGGGGCCAGGCTCACCCCTCCACTTT
TRBV7-3	TRBJ2-2	-	TRBD1	CASSPAGTGGGELFF	TGTGCCAGCAGCCCAGCCGGGACAGGGGGCGGGGAGCTGTTTTTT
TRBV2	TRBJ1-5	-	-	CASRIDTTELRHF	TGTGCCAGCAGGATAGATACGACAGAGCTCCGGCATTTT
TRBV28	TRBJ1-2	few	-	CASSSMEPFNDYGYTF	TGTGCCAGCAGTTCAATGGAGCCTTTCAATGACTATGGCTACACCTTC
TRBV29-1	TRBJ2-1	-	TRBD1	CSVINRTGWTYNEQFF	TGCAGCGTTATAAATCGGACAGGGTGGACCTACAATGAGCAGTTCTTC
TRBV6-5	TRBJ2-7	-	TRBD1	CASSYGTEAYEQYF	TGTGCCAGCAGTTACGGGACAGAGGCCTACGAGCAGTACTTC
TRBV19	TRBJ2-7	-	TRBD2	CASSSGGTFQQYF	TGTGCCAGTTCTAGCGGGGGGACCTTTCAGCAGTACTTC
TRBV9	TRBJ2-1	-	TRBD2	CASSSGLAGVPFF	TGTGCCAGCAGCTCGGGACTAGCGGGAGTTCCGTTCTTC
TRBV29-1	TRBJ1-4	-	-	CSDRAITGEKLFF	TGCAGCGACAGGGCTATTACTGGGGAAAAACTGTTTTTT
TRBV11-2	TRBJ1-2	-	-	CASSSPRGSALANYGYTF	TGTGCCAGCAGCTCACCAAGGGGGTCGGCCCTAGCTAACTATGGCTACACCTTC
TRBV6-5	TRBJ2-7	few	-	CASSLGGEGPYEQYF	TGTGCCAGCAGTCTGGGAGGCGAGGGTCCCTACGAGCAGTACTTC
TRBV27	TRBJ2-2	-	TRBD2	CASSLWTRREGDGELFF	TGTGCCAGCAGTTTATGGACTAGGAGGGAGGGAGACGGGGAGCTGTTTTTT
TRBV18	TRBJ2-1	-	-	CATTQSGYSYNEQFF	TGTGCCACAACTCAAAGCGGGTACTCCTACAATGAGCAGTTCTTC
TRBV5-4	TRBJ2-3	-	TRBD2	CASSGLAGGRRKDTQYF	TGTGCCAGCAGCGGACTAGCGGGGGGCCGCAGGAAGGATACGCAGTATTTT
TRBV4-2	TRBJ2-1	-	-	CASSHIRGGEQFF	TGTGCCAGCAGCCATATACGAGGTGGTGAGCAGTTCTTC
TRBV19	TRBJ1-3	-	TRBD1	CASRRQGYTGNTIYF	TGTGCCAGTAGACGACAGGGCTATACGGGAAACACCATATATTTT
TRBV9	TRBJ2-5	-	TRBD2	CASSVNPSSGKYQETQYF	TGTGCCAGCAGCGTCAACCCATCTAGCGGGAAGTACCAAGAGACCCAGTACTTC
TRBV7-3	TRBJ1-2	-	-	CASSGAQYYGYTF	TGTGCCAGCAGCGGGGCACAGTACTATGGCTACACCTTC
TRBV5-8	TRBJ2-2	-	-	CASNAGGSTGELFF	TGTGCCAGCAATGCAGGGGGGTCCACCGGGGAGCTGTTTTTT
TRBV5-8	TRBJ1-2	-	-	CASSATRGAANYGYTF	TGTGCCAGCAGCGCTACCCGCGGGGCCGCTAACTATGGCTACACCTTC
TRBV7-2	TRBJ2-3	-	-	CASSIRGGTDTQYF	TGTGCCAGCAGCATCAGGGGGGGCACAGATACGCAGTATTTT
TRBV27	TRBJ2-3	-	TRBD2	CASSRGVAGVTDTQYF	TGTGCCAGCAGTCGAGGGGTAGCGGGGGTCACAGATACGCAGTATTTT
TRBV14	TRBJ1-2	-	-	CASSQFQAPRGYTF	TGTGCCAGCAGCCAATTTCAGGCTCCACGGGGCTACACCTTC
TRBV27	TRBJ2-5	-	TRBD2	CASSGRVKETQYF	TGTGCCAGCAGCGGGAGGGTAAAAGAGACCCAGTACTTC
TRBV14	TRBJ1-2	-	-	CASSQSPGIYGYTF	TGTGCCAGCAGCCAATCCCCAGGGATCTATGGCTACACCTTC